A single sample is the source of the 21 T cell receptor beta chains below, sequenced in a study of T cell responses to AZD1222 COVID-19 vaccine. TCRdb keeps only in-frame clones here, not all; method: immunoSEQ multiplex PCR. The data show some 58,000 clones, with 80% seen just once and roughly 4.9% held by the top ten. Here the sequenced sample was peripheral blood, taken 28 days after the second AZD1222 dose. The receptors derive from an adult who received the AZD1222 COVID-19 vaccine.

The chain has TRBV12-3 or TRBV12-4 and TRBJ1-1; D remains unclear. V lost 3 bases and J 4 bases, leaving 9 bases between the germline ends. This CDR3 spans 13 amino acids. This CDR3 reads CASSLKLFTEAFF. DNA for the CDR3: TGTGCCAGCAGTTTGAAGTTGTTCACTGAAGCTTTCTTT.

CDR3: CATGSSGRGGEQFF. The CDR3 nucleotides are TGTGCCACCGGTAGTAGCGGGAGAGGTGGTGAGCAGTTCTTC. The chain recombines TRBV7-2 with TRBJ2-1; 9 nucleotides align to TRBD2. V was clipped by 10 bases and J by 9 bases; unmatched bases: 13. Germline V gene lookup returns CDR1 SGHTA and CDR2 FQGNSA. The length of the CDR3 is 14 residues.

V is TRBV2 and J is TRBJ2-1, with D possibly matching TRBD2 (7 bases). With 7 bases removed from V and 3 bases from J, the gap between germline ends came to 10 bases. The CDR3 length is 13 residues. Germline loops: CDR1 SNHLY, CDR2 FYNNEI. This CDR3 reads CASNREGYNEQFF. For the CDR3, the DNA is TGTGCCAGCAACAGGGAGGGCTACAATGAGCAGTTCTTC.

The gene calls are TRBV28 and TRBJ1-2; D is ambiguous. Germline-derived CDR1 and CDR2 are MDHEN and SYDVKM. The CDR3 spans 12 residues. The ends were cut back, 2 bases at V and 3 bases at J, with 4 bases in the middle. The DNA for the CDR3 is TGTGCCAGCAGTTTAATGCACTATGGCTACACCTTC. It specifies CASSLMHYGYTF.

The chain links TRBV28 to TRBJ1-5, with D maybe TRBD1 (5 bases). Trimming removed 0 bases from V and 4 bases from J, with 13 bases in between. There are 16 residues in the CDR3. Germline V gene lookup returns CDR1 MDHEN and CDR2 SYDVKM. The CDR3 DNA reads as TGTGCCAGCAGTTTATGGGGACTTTTAGGGAATCAGCCCCAGCATTTT. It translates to CASSLWGLLGNQPQHF.

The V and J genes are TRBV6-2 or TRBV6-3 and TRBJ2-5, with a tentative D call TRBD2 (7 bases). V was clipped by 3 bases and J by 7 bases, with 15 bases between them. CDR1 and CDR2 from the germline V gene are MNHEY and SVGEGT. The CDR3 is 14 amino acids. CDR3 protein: CASSYGGALGTQYF. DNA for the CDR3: TGTGCCAGCAGTTATGGGGGGGCCTTGGGGACCCAGTACTTC.

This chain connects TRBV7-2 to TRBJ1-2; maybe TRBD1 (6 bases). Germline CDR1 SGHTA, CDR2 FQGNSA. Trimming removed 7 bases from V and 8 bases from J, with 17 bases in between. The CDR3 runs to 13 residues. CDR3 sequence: CASTVGGPGGYTF. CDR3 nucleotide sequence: TGTGCCAGCACGGTCGGGGGCCCGGGGGGCTACACCTTC.

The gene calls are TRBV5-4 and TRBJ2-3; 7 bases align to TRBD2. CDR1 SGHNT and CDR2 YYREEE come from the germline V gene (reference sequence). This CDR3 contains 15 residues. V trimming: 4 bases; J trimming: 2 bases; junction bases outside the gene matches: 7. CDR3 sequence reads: CASSRTAGDTDTQYF. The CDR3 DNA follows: TGTGCCAGCAGCCGAACGGCGGGGGACACAGATACGCAGTATTTT.

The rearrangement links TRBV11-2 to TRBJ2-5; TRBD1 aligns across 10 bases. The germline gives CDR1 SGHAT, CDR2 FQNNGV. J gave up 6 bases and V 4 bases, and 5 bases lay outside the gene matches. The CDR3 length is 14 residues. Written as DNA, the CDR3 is TGTGCCAGCAGCTGGGACAGGGGAGGGAAGACCCAGTACTTC. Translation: CASSWDRGGKTQYF.

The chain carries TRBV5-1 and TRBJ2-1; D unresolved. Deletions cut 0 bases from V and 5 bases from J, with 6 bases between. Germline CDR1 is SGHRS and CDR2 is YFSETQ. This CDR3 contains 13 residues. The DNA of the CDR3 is TGCGCCAGCAGCTTGGCCCGGGACAATGAGCAGTTCTTC. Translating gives CASSLARDNEQFF.

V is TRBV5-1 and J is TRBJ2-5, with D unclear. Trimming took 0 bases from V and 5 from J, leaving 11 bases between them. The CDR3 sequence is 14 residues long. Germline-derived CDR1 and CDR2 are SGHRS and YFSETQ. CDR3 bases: TGCGCCAGCAGCTTGGTTCGTGGTCTCGAGACCCAGTACTTC. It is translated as CASSLVRGLETQYF. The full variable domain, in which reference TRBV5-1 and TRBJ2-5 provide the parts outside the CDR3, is KAGVTQTPRYLIKTRGQQVTLSCSPISGHRSVSWYQQTPGQGLQFLFEYFSETQRNKGNFPGRFSGRQFSNSRSEMNVSTLELGDSALYLCASSLVRGLETQYFGPGTRLLVL.

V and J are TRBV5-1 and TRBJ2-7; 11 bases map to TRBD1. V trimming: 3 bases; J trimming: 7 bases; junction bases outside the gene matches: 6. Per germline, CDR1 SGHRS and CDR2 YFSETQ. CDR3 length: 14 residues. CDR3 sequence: CASSYGTGGVEQYF. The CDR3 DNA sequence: TGCGCCAGCAGCTACGGGACAGGGGGAGTTGAGCAGTACTTC. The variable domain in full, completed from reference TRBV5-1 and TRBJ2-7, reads KAGVTQTPRYLIKTRGQQVTLSCSPISGHRSVSWYQQTPGQGLQFLFEYFSETQRNKGNFPGRFSGRQFSNSRSEMNVSTLELGDSALYLCASSYGTGGVEQYFGPGTRLTVT.

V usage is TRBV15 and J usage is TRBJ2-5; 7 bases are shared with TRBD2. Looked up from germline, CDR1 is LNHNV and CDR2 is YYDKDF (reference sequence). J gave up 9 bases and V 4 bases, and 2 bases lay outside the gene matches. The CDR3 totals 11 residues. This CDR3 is CATSMGGPQYF. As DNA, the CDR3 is TGTGCCACCAGCATGGGAGGGCCCCAGTACTTC.

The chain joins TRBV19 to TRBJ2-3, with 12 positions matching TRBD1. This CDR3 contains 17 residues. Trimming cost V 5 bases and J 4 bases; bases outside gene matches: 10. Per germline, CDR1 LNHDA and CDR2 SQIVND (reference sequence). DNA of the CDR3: TGTGCCAGTAGTGTGTACGGGACAGGGGGCAGGGCAGATACGCAGTATTTT. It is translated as CASSVYGTGGRADTQYF.

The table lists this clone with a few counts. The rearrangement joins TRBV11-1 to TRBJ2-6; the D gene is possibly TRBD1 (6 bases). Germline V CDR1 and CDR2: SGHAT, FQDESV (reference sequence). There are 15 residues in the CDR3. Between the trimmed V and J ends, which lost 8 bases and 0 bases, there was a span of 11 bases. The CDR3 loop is CASGQGSSGANVLTF. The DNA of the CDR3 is TGTGCCAGCGGGCAGGGGAGCTCTGGGGCCAACGTCCTGACTTTC.

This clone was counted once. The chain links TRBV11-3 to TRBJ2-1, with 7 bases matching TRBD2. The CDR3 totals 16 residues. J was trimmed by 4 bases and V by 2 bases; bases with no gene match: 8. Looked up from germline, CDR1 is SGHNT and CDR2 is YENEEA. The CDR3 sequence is CASSLSPTGGYNEQFF. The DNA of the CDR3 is TGTGCCAGCAGCTTATCCCCAACGGGGGGTTACAATGAGCAGTTCTTC.

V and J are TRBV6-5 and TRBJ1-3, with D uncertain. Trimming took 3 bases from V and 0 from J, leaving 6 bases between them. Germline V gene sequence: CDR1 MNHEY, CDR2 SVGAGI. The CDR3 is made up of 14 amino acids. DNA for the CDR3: TGTGCCAGCAGTTATAAGGGCTCTGGAAACACCATATATTTT. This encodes CASSYKGSGNTIYF.

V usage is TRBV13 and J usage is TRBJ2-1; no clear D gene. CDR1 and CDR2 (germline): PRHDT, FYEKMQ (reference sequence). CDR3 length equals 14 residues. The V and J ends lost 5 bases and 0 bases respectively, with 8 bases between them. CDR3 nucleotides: TGTGCCAGCAGCCCGGAGAGCTCCTACAATGAGCAGTTCTTC. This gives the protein CASSPESSYNEQFF.

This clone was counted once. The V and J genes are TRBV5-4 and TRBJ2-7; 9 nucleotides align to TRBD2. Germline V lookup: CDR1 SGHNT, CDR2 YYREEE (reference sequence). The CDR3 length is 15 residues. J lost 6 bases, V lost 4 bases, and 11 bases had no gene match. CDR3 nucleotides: TGTGCCAGCAGCACCACAGCGGGGGGACGGGGCGAGCAGTACTTC. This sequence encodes CASSTTAGGRGEQYF. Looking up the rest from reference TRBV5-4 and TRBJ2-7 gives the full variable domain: ETGVTQSPTHLIKTRGQQVTLRCSSQSGHNTVSWYQQALGQGPQFIFQYYREEENGRGNFPPRFSGLQFPNYSSELNVNALELDDSALYLCASSTTAGGRGEQYFGPGTRLTVT.

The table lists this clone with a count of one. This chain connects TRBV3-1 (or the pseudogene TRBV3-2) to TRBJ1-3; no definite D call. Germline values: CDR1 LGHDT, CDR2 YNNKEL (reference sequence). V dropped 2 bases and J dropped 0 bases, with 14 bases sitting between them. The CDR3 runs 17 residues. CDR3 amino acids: CASSQNRALSSGNTIYF. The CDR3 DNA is TGTGCCAGCAGCCAAAACCGGGCGTTGAGCTCTGGAAACACCATATATTTT.

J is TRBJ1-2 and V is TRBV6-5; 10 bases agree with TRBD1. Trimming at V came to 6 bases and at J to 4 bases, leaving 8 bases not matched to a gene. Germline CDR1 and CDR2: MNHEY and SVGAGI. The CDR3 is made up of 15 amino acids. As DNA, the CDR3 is TGTGCCAGCAGCTCACCGGGACAGGGGCCCTATGGCTACACCTTC. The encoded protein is CASSSPGQGPYGYTF.